Shown below are 5 T cell receptor beta chains from a single sample sequenced in a study of CD8 T cells in ankylosing spondylitis. General study results and limits: For ankylosing spondylitis blood, a TCR beta motif of roughly 8 highly homologous variants appeared characteristic.

These receptors' antigens are unknown. TCRdb recomputed calls from the 5' RACE reads with MiXCR, one row per CDR3 protein. The sample includes under 950,000 distinct CDR3 sequences, around 20% of them seen just once. The specimen was blood, either unsorted or a sorted T cell fraction (not recorded which). The receptors come from a male donor with ankylosing spondylitis.

The sample holds many counts of this clonotype. This chain connects TRBV15 to TRBJ2-1; 8 bases match TRBD2. Trimming removed 1 base from V and 2 bases from J; junction bases left unmatched: 4. The length of the CDR3 is 16 residues. Per the germline V gene, CDR1 is LNHNV and CDR2 is YYDKDF (reference sequence). The CDR3 loop is CATSRVVAGTYNEQFF. CDR3 in DNA: TGTGCCACCAGCAGAGTTGTAGCGGGGACCTACAATGAGCAGTTCTTC.

This clonotype was counted a few times. The chain joins TRBV10-3 to TRBJ2-7, with no clear D. The CDR3 spans 12 residues. The V end lost 2 bases, the J end lost 7 bases, and 9 bases lay between the germline ends. Germline V gene lookup returns CDR1 ENHRY and CDR2 SYGVKD. This CDR3 reads CAISEGVGEQYF. The CDR3, as DNA: TGTGCCATCAGTGAGGGCGTCGGGGAGCAGTACTTC.

V is TRBV2 and J is TRBJ1-1, with 8 bases lining up with TRBD1. Germline-derived CDR1 and CDR2 are SNHLY and FYNNEI. With 6 bases clipped from V and 6 bases from J, the junction kept 9 bases outside the gene matches. The CDR3 covers 14 residues. Here the CDR3 reads CASRGLDRASEAFF. CDR3 DNA: TGTGCCAGCAGGGGGTTGGACAGGGCCTCTGAAGCTTTCTTT.

This chain connects TRBV20-1 to TRBJ1-2, with D perhaps matching TRBD1 (5 bases). This CDR3 region has 11 residues. V was cut by 7 bases and J by 4 bases, with 10 bases left in between. Per the germline V gene, CDR1 is DFQATT and CDR2 is SNEGSKA (reference sequence). CDR3 nucleotides: TGCAGTGAGGGGAGCGGCTATGGCTACACCTTC. Protein sequence: CSEGSGYGYTF.

In this sample, this clonotype turned up a few times. The chain has TRBV7-2 and TRBJ2-2, with no clear D. This CDR3 is 12 amino acids long. V was clipped by 1 base and J by 7 bases, with 4 bases between them. Per germline, CDR1 SGHTA and CDR2 FQGNSA. The CDR3 coding sequence is TGTGCCAGCAGCTTAGTGTTCGGGGAGCTGTTTTTT. Translated: CASSLVFGELFF.